This T cell receptor beta chain derives from a study of blood T cell repertoires in COVID-19. Across the study: In each case, the material was cDNA or gDNA derived from T cells, B-cell-depleted T cells, or PBMCs.

The V gene lost 2 bases and the J gene lost 8 bases, with 6 bases spanning the gap. The CDR3 is 10 amino acids. Germline CDR1 DFQATT, CDR2 SNEGSKA (reference sequence). Sequencing was performed with immunoSEQ multiplex PCR; in TCRdb, only in-frame clones are kept and a portion is missing. This sample has about 130,000 clones, with about 88% found just once. Participants, roughly 18 to 90 years old, spanned fewer than 25 US areas. Allocation to cohorts depended on clinical history reported by the participants. The chain is built from TRBV20-1 and TRBJ1-1; the D is unclear. Material for sequencing was PBMCs or T cells enriched from blood (not recorded which). The sequence came from a man aged 40-49 years with acute COVID-19. The CDR3 sequence: CSARRGEAFF. The CDR3 DNA reads as TGCAGTGCTAGAAGAGGAGAAGCTTTCTTT.